These 10 T cell receptor beta chains originate from one sample sequenced in a study of molecular identifiers for immune sequencing clone quantification (dated by TCRdb to the late 2010s). The receptor library was made with PCR. Instrument on record: Illumina HiSeq 4000. TCRdb trimmed public reads at Q25 via fastp, called clones via MiXCR and kept in-frame beta chains. Rows are unified per CDR3 protein, each entry keeping the most common DNA and genes. The sample profile shows about 640,000 distinct CDR3 sequences; 15% to 20% of them were found once. The ten largest make up under 0.95% of the sample. The specimen sequenced was naive CD8+ T cells from blood, with Jurkat cell RNA spiked in. The cell subset or site tag for this specimen amounts to: FACS-sorted CD8+CD4-CCR7+CD45RA+ naive T cells. The receptor source for this set is a human donor in good health. Some libraries in this study had Jurkat cell RNA spiked in.

The gene calls are TRBV7-6 and TRBJ2-1, with 11 bases fitting TRBD1. Germline V CDR1 and CDR2: SGHVS, FNYEAQ. The CDR3 consists of 15 residues. The V gene end was trimmed by 3 bases and the J gene end by 7 bases; junction bases not matched to a gene: 5. The CDR3 here is CASSFPGQGVNEQFF. The DNA of the CDR3 is TGTGCCAGCAGCTTTCCGGGACAGGGGGTAAATGAGCAGTTCTTC.

Worth noting for this clonotype: This may be a read error, as it is one base from a much larger clone. The CDR3 ends on some other residue instead of the conserved phenylalanine or tryptophan, so this is likely a read error. J is TRBJ2-7 and V is TRBV5-1, with unresolved D. The length of the CDR3 is 13 residues. Germline V lookup: CDR1 SGHRS, CDR2 YFSETQ. Trimming shortened V by 0 bases and J by 2 bases, and 6 bases separated the two germline ends. CDR3 amino acids: CASSLEQTYEQYL. The CDR3 DNA reads TGCGCCAGCAGCTTGGAACAGACCTACGAGCAGTACCTC.

This clonotype was observed at least ten times. The chain is built from TRBV20-1 and TRBJ2-3, with TRBD1 matching 12 bases. After removal of 4 bases from V and 5 bases from J, the junction contained 7 bases not matched to a gene. Germline V gene lookup returns CDR1 DFQATT and CDR2 SNEGSKA (reference sequence). This CDR3 region has 15 residues. The DNA of the CDR3 is TGCAGTGCTACGGGGACAGGGGGCTTTGAAGATACGCAGTATTTT. Protein product: CSATGTGGFEDTQYF.

The table lists this clonotype with many counts. The chain combines TRBV29-1 with TRBJ2-7; 9 positions match TRBD1. Germline V CDR1 and CDR2: SQVTM, ANQGSEA. The V segment lost 6 bases and the J segment 3 bases; nucleotides outside the gene matches: 12. This CDR3 comprises 15 residues. The CDR3 bases are TGCAGCGTCGTACCGGGACAGGGTTTTCTCTACGAGCAGTACTTC. Translated: CSVVPGQGFLYEQYF.

A few counts support this clonotype. The gene calls are TRBV2 and TRBJ1-2; D not resolved. Trimming took 7 bases from V and 1 from J, leaving 13 bases between them. The CDR3 spans 14 residues. Germline V gene sequence: CDR1 SNHLY, CDR2 FYNNEI. The CDR3 bases are TGTGCCAGCACCGGAAGGGTGATTAACTATGGCTACACCTTC. Its translation: CASTGRVINYGYTF.

V and J are TRBV7-2 and TRBJ2-3, with 11 bases identical to TRBD2. This CDR3 comprises 16 residues. The V segment lost 3 bases and the J segment 5 bases; nucleotides outside the gene matches: 7. Germline V gene sequence: CDR1 SGHTA, CDR2 FQGNSA. The CDR3 DNA reads TGTGCCAGCAGCTTGCTACTAGCGGGAGTTGGAGATACGCAGTATTTT. It yields the protein CASSLLLAGVGDTQYF.

Worth noting for this clonotype: A clone one base away is much larger, so this may be a read error. The chain is built from TRBV6-2 or TRBV6-3 and TRBJ1-1; D call uncertain. V gave up 1 base and J gave up 0 bases, with 21 bases separating them. The germline CDR1 and CDR2 sequences are MNHEY and SVGEGT. This CDR3 has 19 residues. The CDR3 DNA sequence: TGTGCCAGCAGTTACTTTGCTTACCCTGGAGGGTTGATGAACACTGAAGCTTTCTTT. Its translation is CASSYFAYPGGLMNTEAFF.

This clonotype came up many times. The chain carries TRBV5-1 and TRBJ2-7; possibly TRBD2 for D (5 bases). CDR1 and CDR2 (germline): SGHRS, YFSETQ. This CDR3 has 13 residues. Trimming removed 0 bases at V and 3 bases at J, with 7 bases between. CDR3 bases: TGCGCCAGCAGCTTGGAGCGGCGCTACGAGCAGTACTTC. It specifies CASSLERRYEQYF.

This clonotype occurred many times. At one end, the junction sequence differs from germline, possibly due to a read error. The chain employs TRBV12-3 or TRBV12-4 and TRBJ1-5; 7 positions agree with TRBD1. CDR3 length equals 14 residues. This CDR3 is CASSSQGSNQPQHF. The CDR3 DNA reads TGTGCCAGCAGTTCACAGGGGAGCAACCAGCCCCAGCATTTT.

This chain joins TRBV7-9 and TRBJ2-2, with D perhaps given as TRBD1 or TRBD2 (5 bases each). V lost 4 bases and J lost 6, with 15 bases in between. Germline CDR1 SEHNR, CDR2 FQNEAQ (reference sequence). There are 15 residues in the CDR3. CDR3 amino acids: CASSSNLGEPGELFF. In DNA, the CDR3 is TGTGCCAGCAGCTCGAACCTGGGGGAACCCGGGGAGCTGTTTTTT.